A single sample is the source of the 8 T cell receptor beta chains below, sequenced in a study of T cells after posttransplantation cyclophosphamide. Libraries were prepared by immunoSEQ multiplex PCR; TCRdb keeps only in-frame clonotypes and omits some of them. The sample has roughly 35,000 clones, none seen only once; the top ten hold 6% to 8.5%. The source material was PBMCs. The receptors shown here come from a woman aged 50 to 65 in good health and a related stem cell transplant donor.

The sample holds many counts of this clone. In nucleotides, the CDR3 is TGTGCCAGCAGTCCCCCTAGCGGAACTTACTACAATGAGCAGTTCTTC. Translation: CASSPPSGTYYNEQFF. The chain uses TRBV6-2 or TRBV6-3 and TRBJ2-1; TRBD2 aligns across 7 bases. This CDR3 has 16 residues. CDR1 is MNHEY, CDR2 SVGEGT, per germline. The V gene end was trimmed by 5 bases and the J gene end by 3 bases; junction bases not matched to a gene: 10.

This clone occurred many times. This CDR3 is CASRQGTTEAFF. Here the CDR3 DNA reads TGTGCCAGCAGGCAGGGCACCACTGAAGCTTTCTTT. The chain recombines TRBV13 with TRBJ1-1; a possible D gene is TRBD1 (5 bases). The V and J ends lost 6 bases and 4 bases respectively, with 9 bases between them. Looked up from germline, CDR1 is PRHDT and CDR2 is FYEKMQ (reference sequence). This CDR3 contains 12 residues.

This clone was counted many times. The V gene is TRBV7-7, the J gene TRBJ2-5; D is ambiguous. CDR3 length: 14 amino acids. Germline V gene sequence: CDR1 SSHAT, CDR2 FNYEAQ (reference sequence). Between the trimmed V and J ends, which lost 6 bases and 5 bases, there was a span of 16 bases. This CDR3 reads CASSETPGRETQYF. CDR3 DNA: TGTGCCAGCAGTGAGACACCCGGTAGGGAGACCCAGTACTTC.

This sequence joins TRBV5-6 and TRBJ2-7; 12 nucleotides agree with TRBD2. Germline V gene data show CDR1 as SGHDT and CDR2 as YYEEEE. This CDR3 is 15 amino acids long. V trimming: 5 bases; J trimming: 2 bases; junction bases outside the gene matches: 5. DNA of the CDR3: TGTGCCAGCAGTTCGACTAGCGGGAGTCCCTACGAGCAGTACTTC. Protein: CASSSTSGSPYEQYF.

This clone was counted many times. This chain links TRBV6-6 with TRBJ1-5; D is possibly TRBD1 (5 bases). The ends were cut back, 6 bases at V and 11 bases at J, with 17 bases in the middle. Germline V gene lookup returns CDR1 MNHNY and CDR2 SVGAGI (reference sequence). The CDR3 length is 13 residues. The CDR3 sequence: CASSDQPLGAQHF. The CDR3 bases are TGTGCCAGCAGCGACCAGCCTTTAGGGGCCCAGCATTTT.

This clone was seen ten or more times. The chain uses TRBV27 and TRBJ1-2, with TRBD1 matching over 7 bases. The CDR3 covers 16 residues. Per germline, CDR1 MNHEY and CDR2 SMNVEV (reference sequence). With V trimmed by 2 bases and J by 10 bases, 16 bases remained unmatched. The CDR3 nucleotides read TGTGCCAGCAGTTTACTTACAGGGGCGCAGAGGAAATCCTACACCTTC. It codes for CASSLLTGAQRKSYTF.

At least ten counts were recorded for this clone. The chain recombines TRBV12-3 or TRBV12-4 with TRBJ2-1, with TRBD2 matching 11 bases. The CDR3 consists of 18 residues. Losses at the gene ends were 3 bases for V and 4 bases for J; bases not matched to a gene: 11. Here the CDR3 reads CASSFASGRPRGYNEQFF. DNA of the CDR3: TGTGCCAGCAGTTTTGCTAGCGGGAGGCCTAGGGGTTACAATGAGCAGTTCTTC.

This clone was counted a few times. This chain links TRBV7-2 with TRBJ1-4, with 7 positions matching TRBD1. This CDR3 comprises 14 residues. The junction had 5 bases not matched to a gene; V was cut back by 3 bases and J by 7 bases. CDR1 SGHTA and CDR2 FQGNSA come from the germline V gene. CDR3 protein: CASSLQGDFEKLFF. CDR3 nucleotides: TGTGCCAGCAGCTTGCAGGGGGATTTTGAAAAACTGTTTTTT. The full variable domain, with the rest looked up from reference TRBV7-2 and TRBJ1-4, is GAGVSQSPSNKVTEKGKDVELRCDPISGHTALYWYRQSLGQGLEFLIYFQGNSAPDKSGLPSDRFSAERTGGSVSTLTIQRTQQEDSAVYLCASSLQGDFEKLFFGSGTQLSVL.